Listed here are 18 T cell receptor beta chains from one sample, sequenced in a study of T cell responses to AZD1222 COVID-19 vaccine. Clones were read by immunoSEQ multiplex PCR, and TCRdb kept only the in-frame ones, dropping some. This table holds roughly 170,000 clones, 85% to 95% found once. This material consisted of peripheral blood, taken 28 days after the second AZD1222 dose. These receptor sequences come from an adult who received the AZD1222 COVID-19 vaccine.

This chain uses TRBV19 with TRBJ1-1, with D perhaps matching TRBD1 (5 bases). The CDR3 length is 16 residues. Per the germline V gene, CDR1 is LNHDA and CDR2 is SQIVND (reference sequence). The V end was cut by 2 bases, the J end by 6 bases, with 19 bases between. The CDR3 loop is CASSIRGGSAGPEAFF. The CDR3 DNA follows: TGTGCCAGTAGTATAAGGGGCGGGTCGGCTGGGCCTGAAGCTTTCTTT.

The chain carries TRBV2 and TRBJ1-1; possible D gene TRBD1, 5 bases. With 2 bases removed from V and 5 bases from J, the gap between germline ends came to 15 bases. This CDR3 spans 15 amino acids. CDR1 is SNHLY, CDR2 FYNNEI, per germline. The CDR3, as DNA: TGTGCCAGCAGTGAACTGCCGGGGGGAGGGACTGAAGCTTTCTTT. Translation gives CASSELPGGGTEAFF. The whole variable domain, remainder taken from reference TRBV2 and TRBJ1-1, is EPEVTQTPSHQVTQMGQEVILRCVPISNHLYFYWYRQILGQKVEFLVSFYNNEISEKSEIFDDQFSVERPDGSNFTLKIRSTKLEDSAMYFCASSELPGGGTEAFFGQGTRLTVV.

This clone appeared a single time. This chain uses TRBV29-1 with TRBJ1-3, with D uncertain. The germline V gene encodes CDR1 SQVTM and CDR2 ANQGSEA. The CDR3 sequence is 18 residues long. Trimming pared 7 bases from V and 0 bases from J, leaving 25 bases between. The CDR3 DNA reads as TGCAGCGAGACAAATAGCGGACTTGACTTCCTCTCTGGAAACACCATATATTTT. Amino acids: CSETNSGLDFLSGNTIYF.

This sequence joins TRBV7-9 and TRBJ2-5; no clear D. In germline, CDR1 is SEHNR, CDR2 FQNEAQ (reference sequence). V was trimmed by 3 bases and J by 7 bases, leaving 15 bases between them. CDR3 length: 14 amino acids. Here the CDR3 reads CASSLWSAPGTQYF. Here the CDR3 DNA reads TGTGCCAGCAGCTTGTGGAGTGCTCCAGGGACCCAGTACTTC.

The rearrangement joins TRBV3-1 (or the pseudogene TRBV3-2) to TRBJ2-7; unclear D gene. This CDR3 comprises 16 residues. With 4 bases removed from V and 5 bases from J, the gap between germline ends came to 21 bases. The germline CDR1 and CDR2 sequences are LGHDT and YNNKEL (reference sequence). This CDR3 is CASSPFQTPKRDEQYF. The CDR3 region has the DNA TGTGCCAGCAGCCCCTTCCAGACCCCTAAACGCGACGAGCAGTACTTC.

The chain links TRBV6-6 to TRBJ2-7; the match to TRBD1 covers 7 bases. CDR1 is MNHNY, CDR2 SVGAGI, per germline (reference sequence). The CDR3 totals 16 residues. The trim removed 6 bases at V and 2 bases at J, leaving 13 bases unmatched. CDR3 region: CASSRPNRGQTYEQYF. The CDR3 DNA follows: TGTGCCAGCAGCCGACCCAACAGGGGCCAAACCTACGAGCAGTACTTC.

V usage is TRBV7-2 and J usage is TRBJ1-1; D ambiguous. Germline V gene lookup returns CDR1 SGHTA and CDR2 FQGNSA. The ends were cut back, 3 bases at V and 7 bases at J, with 9 bases in the middle. The CDR3 loop spans 12 amino acids. CDR3 residues: CASSLDGFEAFF. In DNA, the CDR3 is TGTGCCAGCAGCTTGGACGGGTTTGAAGCTTTCTTT. Drawing the rest from reference TRBV7-2 and TRBJ1-1, the complete variable domain is GAGVSQSPSNKVTEKGKDVELRCDPISGHTALYWYRQSLGQGLEFLIYFQGNSAPDKSGLPSDRFSAERTGGSVSTLTIQRTQQEDSAVYLCASSLDGFEAFFGQGTRLTVV.

CDR3 amino acids: CATSDVGQSYNEQFF. Written as DNA, the CDR3 is TGTGCCACCAGTGATGTGGGACAGTCCTACAATGAGCAGTTCTTC. This chain links TRBV24-1 with TRBJ2-1; TRBD1 agrees at 7 bases. Germline-derived CDR1 and CDR2 are KGHDR and SFDVKD. This CDR3 has 15 amino acids. The junction had 2 bases not matched to a gene; V was cut back by 3 bases and J by 1 base.

As regards this clone: The missing conserved phenylalanine or tryptophan at the end of this CDR3 makes a read error likely. The V call is TRBV19, the J call TRBJ1-5; TRBD1 matches at 8 bases. After removal of 0 bases from V and 4 bases from J, the junction contained 2 bases not matched to a gene. The germline V gene has CDR1 LNHDA and CDR2 SQIVND (reference sequence). The CDR3 totals 15 residues. Here the CDR3 reads CASSIDRTGNQPQHS. The CDR3 nucleotides are TGTGCCAGTAGTATAGATAGGACAGGGAATCAGCCCCAGCATTCT.

The V call is TRBV30, the J call TRBJ2-5; TRBD1 agrees at 10 bases. Germline CDR1 is GTSNPN and CDR2 is SVGIG (reference sequence). The trim removed 2 bases at V and 5 bases at J, leaving 5 bases unmatched. The CDR3 is 14 residues long. The CDR3 reads CAWSRDRGMETQYF. DNA for the CDR3: TGTGCCTGGAGTCGGGACAGGGGCATGGAGACCCAGTACTTC. Looking up the rest from reference TRBV30 and TRBJ2-5 gives the full variable domain: SQTIHQWPATLVQPVGSPLSLECTVEGTSNPNLYWYRQAAGRGLQLLFYSVGIGQISSEVPQNLSASRPQDRQFILSSKKLLLSDSGFYLCAWSRDRGMETQYFGPGTRLLVL.

This clone was counted a single time. The chain uses TRBV11-3 and TRBJ2-6; D may correspond to TRBD1 or TRBD2 (5 bases each). The germline CDR1 and CDR2 sequences are SGHNT and YENEEA. The CDR3 spans 16 residues. The V and J ends lost 8 bases and 0 bases respectively, with 14 bases between them. In DNA form, the CDR3 reads TGTGCCAGCTTTGGGGGTAGGAGCTCTGGGGCCAACGTCCTGACTTTC. Amino acid sequence: CASFGGRSSGANVLTF.

This clone was counted a single time. The chain recombines TRBV7-3 with TRBJ2-1; D is possibly TRBD1 or TRBD2 (5 bases each). V lost 0 bases and J 6 bases, leaving 12 bases between the germline ends. Germline CDR1 SGHTA, CDR2 FQGTGA. The CDR3 length is 15 residues. The CDR3 region is CASSLTGTAPNEQFF. The CDR3 DNA follows: TGTGCCAGCAGCTTAACAGGGACCGCTCCCAATGAGCAGTTCTTC.

The chain carries TRBV13 and TRBJ2-2; 13 nucleotides agree with TRBD2. The V and J ends lost 2 bases and 7 bases, in that order; junction bases with no gene match: 13. CDR1 is PRHDT, CDR2 FYEKMQ, per germline (reference sequence). There are 19 residues in the CDR3. CDR3 region: CASSLLSRTSGSLVGELFF. The CDR3 DNA reads as TGTGCCAGCAGCTTATTATCCCGGACTAGCGGGAGCTTGGTCGGGGAGCTGTTTTTT.

V and J are TRBV9 and TRBJ1-1, with 10 positions matching TRBD1. The length of the CDR3 is 17 residues. Per the germline V gene, CDR1 is SGDLS and CDR2 is YYNGEE. V trimming: 4 bases; J trimming: 3 bases; junction bases outside the gene matches: 12. CDR3 residues: CASSPRTGTGVDTEAFF. The CDR3 DNA is TGTGCCAGCAGCCCACGGACCGGGACAGGGGTAGACACTGAAGCTTTCTTT.

This chain links TRBV10-3 with TRBJ2-1; a possible D gene is TRBD2 (5 bases). This CDR3 comprises 15 residues. Deletions cut 3 bases from V and 9 bases from J, with 18 bases between. Per germline, CDR1 ENHRY and CDR2 SYGVKD. DNA of the CDR3: TGTGCCATCAGTGAAGTCGTGGGTAGCGACGGTGAGCAGTTCTTC. Translated, it gives CAISEVVGSDGEQFF.

This clone has only one observation. The V gene is TRBV7-9, the J gene TRBJ1-4; D not certain. CDR1 and CDR2 (germline): SEHNR, FQNEAQ (reference sequence). V was pared by 5 bases and J by 8 bases, with 6 bases between. The CDR3 totals 11 residues. CDR3 in DNA: TGTGCCAGCAGCGTCGGGGAAAAACTGTTTTTT. Encoded protein: CASSVGEKLFF. The full variable domain, with the rest looked up from reference TRBV7-9 and TRBJ1-4, is DTGVSQNPRHKITKRGQNVTFRCDPISEHNRLYWYRQTLGQGPEFLTYFQNEAQLEKSRLLSDRFSAERPKGSFSTLEIQRTEQGDSAMYLCASSVGEKLFFGSGTQLSVL.

The chain uses TRBV5-1 and TRBJ2-3; TRBD1 aligns across 9 bases. The V and J ends lost 2 bases and 7 bases, in that order; junction bases with no gene match: 2. The CDR3 runs to 13 residues. From germline, CDR1 is SGHRS and CDR2 YFSETQ. Here the CDR3 DNA reads TGCGCCAGCAGCTTACAGGGGGCATATACGCAGTATTTT. Protein: CASSLQGAYTQYF.

Sample share makes this clone medium-sized (0.01 to 0.1%). The chain has TRBV6-1 and TRBJ1-2; no clear D gene. Germline V gene lookup returns CDR1 MNHNS and CDR2 SASEGT. The CDR3 runs to 15 residues. The V gene lost 2 bases and the J gene lost 7 bases, with 17 bases spanning the gap. The CDR3 loop reads CASSETVGSVIGYTF. The CDR3 DNA sequence: TGTGCCAGCAGTGAAACGGTTGGCAGTGTAATTGGCTACACCTTC.